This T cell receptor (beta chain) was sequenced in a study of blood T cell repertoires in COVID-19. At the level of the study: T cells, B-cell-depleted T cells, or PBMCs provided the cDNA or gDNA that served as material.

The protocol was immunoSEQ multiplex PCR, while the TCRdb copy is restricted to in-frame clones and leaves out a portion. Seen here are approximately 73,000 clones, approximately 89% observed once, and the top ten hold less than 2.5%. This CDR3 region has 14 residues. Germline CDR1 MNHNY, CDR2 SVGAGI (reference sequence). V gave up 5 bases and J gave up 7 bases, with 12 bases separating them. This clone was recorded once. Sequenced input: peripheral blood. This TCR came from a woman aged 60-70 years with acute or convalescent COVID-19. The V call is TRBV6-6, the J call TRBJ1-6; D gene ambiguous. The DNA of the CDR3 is TGTGCCAGCAGTCGGACGGACTCAAATTCACCCCTCCACTTT. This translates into CASSRTDSNSPLHF.